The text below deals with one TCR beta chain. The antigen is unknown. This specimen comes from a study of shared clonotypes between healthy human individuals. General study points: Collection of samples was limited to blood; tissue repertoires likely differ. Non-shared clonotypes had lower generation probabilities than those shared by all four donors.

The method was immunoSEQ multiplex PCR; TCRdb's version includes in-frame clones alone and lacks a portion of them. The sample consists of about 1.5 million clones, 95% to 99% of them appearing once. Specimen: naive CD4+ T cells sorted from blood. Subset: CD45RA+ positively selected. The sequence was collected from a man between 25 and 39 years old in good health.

CDR3 coding DNA: TGTGCCAGCAGCTCCCGAGGTAGCGCGAACACCGGGGAGCTGTTTTTT. Translated: CASSSRGSANTGELFF. This chain connects TRBV7-9 to TRBJ2-2; TRBD2 might be the D (5 bases). The germline V gene encodes CDR1 SEHNR and CDR2 FQNEAQ (reference sequence). Trimming took off 4 bases at V and 0 bases at J, with 12 bases between the two ends. The CDR3 is 16 residues long.